Below, 8 T cell receptor beta chains from the same sample are listed, as sequenced in a study of CD8 T cells in ankylosing spondylitis. These receptors lack a known antigen. Via MiXCR, TCRdb re-called the 5' RACE reads, giving one row per CDR3 protein. The data show about 500,000 distinct CDR3 sequences, roughly 5.3% seen once. Study-wide points: Among TCR beta sequences, a motif of eight highly homologous variants appeared characteristic of ankylosing spondylitis blood.

Sequenced material: blood, either unsorted or a sorted T cell fraction (not recorded which). These receptors were obtained from a male donor with ankylosing spondylitis.

This clonotype has a count of ten or more. The rearrangement uses TRBV29-1 and TRBJ2-1; TRBD1 might be the D (6 bases). V lost 6 bases to trimming and J lost 7 bases, with 25 bases between them. Looked up from germline, CDR1 is SQVTM and CDR2 is ANQGSEA. CDR3 size: 16 residues. The chain's CDR3 is CSVGGGWGPSGNEQFF. As DNA, the CDR3 is TGCAGCGTCGGAGGAGGTTGGGGGCCGTCGGGAAATGAGCAGTTCTTC.

This clonotype was recorded many times. V gene TRBV7-2 combines with J gene TRBJ2-3; 7 positions agree with TRBD1. The CDR3 runs to 15 residues. Losses at the gene ends were 6 bases for V and 4 bases for J; bases not matched to a gene: 10. CDR1 and CDR2 from the germline V gene are SGHTA and FQGNSA. In DNA, the CDR3 is TGTGCCAGCAGAATAGGAGTAGGGGGCGCAGATACGCAGTATTTT. This sequence encodes CASRIGVGGADTQYF.

There are many counts of this clonotype. The chain combines TRBV20-1 with TRBJ1-1; 8 bases are shared with TRBD1. Germline CDR1 reads DFQATT; CDR2 reads SNEGSKA (reference sequence). The junction had 1 base not matched to a gene; V was cut back by 1 base and J by 3 bases. The CDR3 has 13 amino acids. DNA for the CDR3: TGCAGTGCTAGAGCAGGGGGCTACACTGAAGCTTTCTTT. It encodes CSARAGGYTEAFF.

In its sample, this clonotype was seen many times. The rearrangement links TRBV27 to TRBJ2-7; 10 nucleotides line up with TRBD1. Germline V CDR1 and CDR2: MNHEY, SMNVEV (reference sequence). Unmatched junction bases numbered 11, after V lost 5 bases and J lost 1 base. The CDR3 has 17 residues. The CDR3 coding sequence is TGTGCCAGCAGTAGGACAGGGGGAAGGGGGTCGTCCTACGAGCAGTACTTC. It is translated as CASSRTGGRGSSYEQYF.

This clonotype was found many times. The rearrangement links TRBV28 to TRBJ1-1; D possibly corresponds to TRBD1 (5 bases). With 4 bases removed from V and 3 bases from J, the gap between germline ends came to 15 bases. This CDR3 spans 15 amino acids. Germline lookup yields CDR1 MDHEN and CDR2 SYDVKM. This CDR3 reads CASSSRVGDYTEAFF. CDR3 nucleotides: TGTGCCAGCAGTTCCCGAGTAGGGGACTACACTGAAGCTTTCTTT.

This clonotype was detected many times. The genes are TRBV3-1 and TRBJ2-1, with 8 bases that match TRBD2. Trimming cost V 1 base and J 8 bases; bases outside gene matches: 4. The V gene's germline CDR1 is LGHDT and CDR2 YNNKEL (reference sequence). CDR3 size: 14 residues. In nucleotides, the CDR3 is TGTGCCAGCAGCCAAGCGGGAGGGGGGGATGAGCAGTTCTTC. This codes for CASSQAGGGDEQFF.

This clonotype was seen at least ten times. The chain combines TRBV7-2 with TRBJ1-1; possibly TRBD1 for D (6 bases). The CDR3 is 16 amino acids. Germline lookup yields CDR1 SGHTA and CDR2 FQGNSA. Trimming left V 1 base short and J 10 bases short, with 22 bases between. The CDR3 nucleotides are TGTGCCAGCAGCTTAGAGGGGTACAGGGCGCTGATGGGAGCTTTCTTT. Translating gives CASSLEGYRALMGAFF.

This clonotype was detected once. This chain links TRBV20-1 with TRBJ2-3; TRBD2 might be the D (6 bases). Germline V gene data show CDR1 as DFQATT and CDR2 as SNEGSKA (reference sequence). The CDR3 sequence is 13 residues long. V lost 7 bases and J lost 3, with 14 bases in between. In DNA form, the CDR3 reads TGCAGTGTCCCGCGACTAGTTACAGATACGCAGTATTTT. It translates to CSVPRLVTDTQYF.